Below, one T cell receptor beta chain is given with its context. This sample is part of a study of blood T cell repertoires in COVID-19. Study-wide background: The origin of the acute and convalescent COVID-19 samples was the United States, Italy and Spain. T cells, B-cell-depleted T cells, or PBMCs supplied cDNA or gDNA.

The CDR3 is 15 residues long. Germline CDR1 is LNHDA and CDR2 is SQIVND (reference sequence). Trimming removed 1 base at V and 1 base at J, with 11 bases between. Repertoires were generated with immunoSEQ multiplex PCR, while TCRdb's copy carries only in-frame clones and drops some. The sample yields 90,000 to 100,000 clones, about nine tenths seen once. The TCR comes from a man aged 50-60 years with acute or convalescent COVID-19. Sequencing was performed on peripheral blood. The rearrangement joins TRBV19 to TRBJ2-7; D remains ambiguous. CDR3 sequence: CASSIGSRFSYEQYF. CDR3 nucleotides: TGTGCCAGTAGTATAGGGTCCAGGTTTTCCTACGAGCAGTACTTC.